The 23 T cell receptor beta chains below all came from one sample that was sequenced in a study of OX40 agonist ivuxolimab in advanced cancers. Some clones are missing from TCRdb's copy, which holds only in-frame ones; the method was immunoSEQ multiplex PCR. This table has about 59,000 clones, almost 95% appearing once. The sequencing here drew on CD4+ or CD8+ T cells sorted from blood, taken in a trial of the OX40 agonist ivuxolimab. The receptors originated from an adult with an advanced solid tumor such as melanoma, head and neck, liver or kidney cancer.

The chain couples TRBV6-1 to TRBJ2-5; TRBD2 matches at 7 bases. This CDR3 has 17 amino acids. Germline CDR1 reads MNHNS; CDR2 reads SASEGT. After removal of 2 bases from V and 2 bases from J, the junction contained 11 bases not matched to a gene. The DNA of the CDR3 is TGTGCCAGCAGTGAATTGGGGCTAGCGGAAGTACAAGAGACCCAGTACTTC. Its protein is CASSELGLAEVQETQYF.

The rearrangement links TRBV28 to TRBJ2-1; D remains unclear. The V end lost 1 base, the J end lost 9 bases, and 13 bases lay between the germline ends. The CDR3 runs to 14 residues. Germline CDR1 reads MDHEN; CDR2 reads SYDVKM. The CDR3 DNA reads TGTGCCAGCAGTTTATTAGGTAGCTCCGGTGAGCAGTTCTTC. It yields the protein CASSLLGSSGEQFF.

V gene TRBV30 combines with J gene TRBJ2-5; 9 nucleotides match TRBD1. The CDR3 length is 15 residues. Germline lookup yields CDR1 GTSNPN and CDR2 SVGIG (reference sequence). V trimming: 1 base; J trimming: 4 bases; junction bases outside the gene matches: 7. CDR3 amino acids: CAWSAWTGALETQYF. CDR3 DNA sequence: TGTGCCTGGAGTGCCTGGACAGGGGCCCTAGAGACCCAGTACTTC.

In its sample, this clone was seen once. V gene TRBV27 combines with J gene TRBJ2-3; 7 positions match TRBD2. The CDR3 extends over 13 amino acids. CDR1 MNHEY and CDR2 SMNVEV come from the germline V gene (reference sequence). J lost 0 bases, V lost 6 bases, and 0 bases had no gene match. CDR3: CASSGGSTDTQYF. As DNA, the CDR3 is TGTGCCAGCAGCGGGGGGAGCACAGATACGCAGTATTTT.

The CDR3 loop reads CASSSRGASGKLFF. The DNA for the CDR3 is TGTGCCAGCAGCTCCAGGGGGGCCTCGGGGAAACTGTTTTTT. The rearrangement links TRBV11-3 to TRBJ1-4, with 7 bases lining up with TRBD1. The CDR3 is 14 amino acids. Germline CDR1 and CDR2: SGHNT and YENEEA. Trimming removed 4 bases from V and 11 bases from J; junction bases left unmatched: 10.

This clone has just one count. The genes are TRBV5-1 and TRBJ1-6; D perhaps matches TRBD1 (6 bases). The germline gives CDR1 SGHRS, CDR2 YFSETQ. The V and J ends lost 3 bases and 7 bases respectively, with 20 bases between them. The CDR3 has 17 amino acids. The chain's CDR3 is CASSSHRDRGVNSPLHF. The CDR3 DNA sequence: TGCGCCAGCAGCTCCCACAGGGACCGGGGTGTGAATTCACCCCTCCACTTT.

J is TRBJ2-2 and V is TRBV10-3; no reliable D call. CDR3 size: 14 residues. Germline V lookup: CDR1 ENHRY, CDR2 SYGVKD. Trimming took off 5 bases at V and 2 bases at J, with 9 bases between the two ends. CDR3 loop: CAISTDSNTGELFF. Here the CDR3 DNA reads TGTGCCATCAGTACAGACTCAAACACCGGGGAGCTGTTTTTT.

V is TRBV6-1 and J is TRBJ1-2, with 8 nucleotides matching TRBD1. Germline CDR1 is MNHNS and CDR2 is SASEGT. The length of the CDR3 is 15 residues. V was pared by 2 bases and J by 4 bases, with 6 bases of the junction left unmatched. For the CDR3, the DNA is TGTGCCAGCAGTGAATCTCGGACAGGGATCTATGGCTACACCTTC. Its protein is CASSESRTGIYGYTF.

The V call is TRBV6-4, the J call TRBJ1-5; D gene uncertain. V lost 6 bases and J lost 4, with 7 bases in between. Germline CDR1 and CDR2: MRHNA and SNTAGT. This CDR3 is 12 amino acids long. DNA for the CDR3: TGTGCCAGCAGGGCATTAAATCAGCCCCAGCATTTT. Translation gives CASRALNQPQHF.

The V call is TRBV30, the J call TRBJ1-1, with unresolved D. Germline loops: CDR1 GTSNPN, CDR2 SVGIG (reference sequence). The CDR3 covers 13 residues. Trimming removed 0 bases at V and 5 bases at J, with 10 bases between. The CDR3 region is CAWSVEVGTEAFF. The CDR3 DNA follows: TGTGCCTGGAGTGTAGAGGTAGGGACTGAAGCTTTCTTT.

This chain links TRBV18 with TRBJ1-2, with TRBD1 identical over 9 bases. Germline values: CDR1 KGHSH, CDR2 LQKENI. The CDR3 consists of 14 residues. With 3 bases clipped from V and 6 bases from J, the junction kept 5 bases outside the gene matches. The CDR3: CASSPRDRENGYTF. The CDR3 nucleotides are TGTGCCAGCTCACCCAGGGACAGGGAAAATGGCTACACCTTC. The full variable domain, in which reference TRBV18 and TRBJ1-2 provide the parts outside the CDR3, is NAGVMQNPRHLVRRRGQEARLRCSPMKGHSHVYWYRQLPEEGLKFMVYLQKENIIDESGMPKERFSAEFPKEGPSILRIQQVVRGDSAAYFCASSPRDRENGYTFGSGTRLTVV.

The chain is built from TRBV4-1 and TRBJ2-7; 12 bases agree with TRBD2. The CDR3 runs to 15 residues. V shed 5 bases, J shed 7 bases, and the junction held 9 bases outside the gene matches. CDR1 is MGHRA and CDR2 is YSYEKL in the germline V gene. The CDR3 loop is CASSERLAGAEEQYF. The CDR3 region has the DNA TGCGCCAGCAGCGAACGACTAGCGGGAGCTGAGGAGCAGTACTTC.

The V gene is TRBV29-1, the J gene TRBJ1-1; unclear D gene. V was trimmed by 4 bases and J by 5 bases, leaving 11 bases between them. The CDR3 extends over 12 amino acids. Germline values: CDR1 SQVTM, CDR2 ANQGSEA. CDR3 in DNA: TGCAGCGTTGTGGACCAAGGGACTGAAGCTTTCTTT. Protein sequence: CSVVDQGTEAFF.

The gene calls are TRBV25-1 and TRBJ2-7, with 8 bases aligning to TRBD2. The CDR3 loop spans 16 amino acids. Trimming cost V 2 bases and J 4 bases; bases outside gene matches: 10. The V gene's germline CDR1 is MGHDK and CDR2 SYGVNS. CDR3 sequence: CASSEVEVPSGYEQYF. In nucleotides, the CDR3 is TGTGCCAGCAGTGAAGTAGAGGTGCCTAGCGGGTACGAGCAGTACTTC.

In DNA, the CDR3 is TGCGCCAGCAGCCAAGAAGTCAGATCTGGGGCCAACGTCCTGACTTTC. Encoded protein: CASSQEVRSGANVLTF. The chain carries TRBV4-1 and TRBJ2-6; D not resolved. Between the trimmed V and J ends, which lost 0 bases and 1 base, there was a span of 7 bases. Germline V CDR1 and CDR2: MGHRA, YSYEKL. CDR3 length: 16 residues.

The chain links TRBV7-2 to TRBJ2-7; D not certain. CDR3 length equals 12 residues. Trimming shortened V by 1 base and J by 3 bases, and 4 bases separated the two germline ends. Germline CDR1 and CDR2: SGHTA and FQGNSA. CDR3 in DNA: TGTGCCAGCAGCTTAGTCAACTACGAGCAGTACTTC. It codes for CASSLVNYEQYF.

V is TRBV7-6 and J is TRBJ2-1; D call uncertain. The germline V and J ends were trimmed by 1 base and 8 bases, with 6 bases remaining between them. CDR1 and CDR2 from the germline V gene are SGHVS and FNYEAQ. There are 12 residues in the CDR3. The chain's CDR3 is CASSLVRHEQFF. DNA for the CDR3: TGTGCCAGCAGCTTAGTCCGGCATGAGCAGTTCTTC.

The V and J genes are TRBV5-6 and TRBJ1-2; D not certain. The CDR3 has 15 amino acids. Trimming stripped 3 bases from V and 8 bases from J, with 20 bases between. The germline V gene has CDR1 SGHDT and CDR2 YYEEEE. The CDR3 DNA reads TGTGCCAGCAGCTATCCACAACCCCGGCCTCCGGGCTACACCTTC. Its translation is CASSYPQPRPPGYTF.

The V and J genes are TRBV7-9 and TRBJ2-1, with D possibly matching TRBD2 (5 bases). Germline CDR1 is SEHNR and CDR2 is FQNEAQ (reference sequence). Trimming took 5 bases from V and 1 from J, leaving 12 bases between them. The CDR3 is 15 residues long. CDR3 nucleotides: TGTGCCAGCAGCCATGGACTCAAGTCCTACAATGAGCAGTTCTTC. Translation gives CASSHGLKSYNEQFF. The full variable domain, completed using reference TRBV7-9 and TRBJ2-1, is DTGVSQNPRHKITKRGQNVTFRCDPISEHNRLYWYRQTLGQGPEFLTYFQNEAQLEKSRLLSDRFSAERPKGSFSTLEIQRTEQGDSAMYLCASSHGLKSYNEQFFGPGTRLTVL.

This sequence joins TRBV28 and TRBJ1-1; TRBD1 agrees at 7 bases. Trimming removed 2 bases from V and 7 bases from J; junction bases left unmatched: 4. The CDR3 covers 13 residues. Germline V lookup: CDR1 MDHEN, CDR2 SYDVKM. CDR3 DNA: TGTGCCAGCAGTTTAAAGGGGGCTTATGAAGCTTTCTTT. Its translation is CASSLKGAYEAFF.

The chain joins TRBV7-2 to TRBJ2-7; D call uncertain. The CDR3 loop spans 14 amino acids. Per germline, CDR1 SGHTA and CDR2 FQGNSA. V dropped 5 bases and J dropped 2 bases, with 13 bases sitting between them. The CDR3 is CASSPSRVAYEQYF. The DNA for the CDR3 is TGTGCCAGCAGCCCCTCCCGGGTGGCCTACGAGCAGTACTTC.

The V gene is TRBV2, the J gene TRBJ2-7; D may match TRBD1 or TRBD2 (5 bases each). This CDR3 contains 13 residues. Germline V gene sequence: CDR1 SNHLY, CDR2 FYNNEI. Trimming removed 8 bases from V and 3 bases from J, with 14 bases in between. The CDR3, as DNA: TGTGCCAGCGCTGAGGGGCTCTTCTACGAGCAGTACTTC. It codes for CASAEGLFYEQYF.

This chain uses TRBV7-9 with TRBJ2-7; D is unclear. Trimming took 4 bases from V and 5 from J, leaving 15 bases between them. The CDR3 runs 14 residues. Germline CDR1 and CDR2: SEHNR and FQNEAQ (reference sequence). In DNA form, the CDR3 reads TGTGCCAGCAGCTCGTCTGGCCTGGCCCACGAGCAGTACTTC. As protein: CASSSSGLAHEQYF.